This T cell receptor (beta chain) appears in the sequencing data of a study of T cell responses to AZD1222 COVID-19 vaccine. Note on this clone: Antigen unknown.

Overall study results and limits: Donors were mostly white British, more females; clonal diversity possibly underestimated. With two AZD1222 doses given, Spike-specific TCR breadth and depth both rose. At study baseline, merely five or six AZD1222 recipients were seropositive.

TCRdb keeps only in-frame clones here, not all; method: immunoSEQ multiplex PCR. Among approximately 110,000 clones listed, around 85% were seen once. The V end lost 4 bases, the J end lost 3 bases, and 13 bases lay between the germline ends. The CDR3 length is 14 residues. Germline V gives CDR1 SNHLY, CDR2 FYNNEI. Pooled in the analysis were second doses at about 4 or about 12 weeks. The chain recombines TRBV2 with TRBJ2-7, with unresolved D. This receptor was identified in an adult who received the AZD1222 COVID-19 vaccine. Sequencing was performed on peripheral blood, taken 28 days after the second AZD1222 dose. The DNA of the CDR3 is TGTGCCAGCAGTGTGGGCAGGATTTACTACGAGCAGTACTTC. It yields the protein CASSVGRIYYEQYF.